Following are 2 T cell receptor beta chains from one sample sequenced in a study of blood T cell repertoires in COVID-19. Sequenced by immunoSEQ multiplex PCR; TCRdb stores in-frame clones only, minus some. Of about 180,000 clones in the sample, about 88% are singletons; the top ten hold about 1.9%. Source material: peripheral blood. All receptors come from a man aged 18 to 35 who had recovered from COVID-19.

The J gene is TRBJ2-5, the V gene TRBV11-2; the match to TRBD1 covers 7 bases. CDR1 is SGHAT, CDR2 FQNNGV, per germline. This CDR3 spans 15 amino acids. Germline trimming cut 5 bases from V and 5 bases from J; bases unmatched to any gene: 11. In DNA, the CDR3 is TGTGCCAGCAGCCCTGAGGGGGCTGGGTCGGAGACCCAGTACTTC. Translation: CASSPEGAGSETQYF.

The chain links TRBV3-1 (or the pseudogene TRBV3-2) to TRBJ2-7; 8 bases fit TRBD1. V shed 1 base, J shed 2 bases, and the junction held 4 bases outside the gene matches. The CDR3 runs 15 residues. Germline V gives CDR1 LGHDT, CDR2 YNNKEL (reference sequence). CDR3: CASSQVGTGPYEQYF. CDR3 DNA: TGTGCCAGCAGCCAAGTTGGGACAGGCCCCTACGAGCAGTACTTC.